This TCR beta chain was documented in a study of blood T cell repertoires in COVID-19. Study at large: The analysed material was cDNA or gDNA that came from T cells, B-cell-depleted T cells, or PBMCs.

CDR3 length: 13 amino acids. The germline V and J ends were trimmed by 4 bases and 5 bases, with 14 bases remaining between them. Germline V gene sequence: CDR1 SQVTM, CDR2 ANQGSEA. Original data processing: Nucleated cell number was recorded as an estimate derived from reference gene primer amplification. Generated by immunoSEQ multiplex PCR, the TCRdb table keeps only in-frame clones and is missing some. That table supplies the V and J calls and clone size; D and trimming were determined from the DNA. The repertoire holds 250,000 or so clones, 87% seen once, with 11% in the top ten. Participants spanned ages about 18 to 90 years and resided in 20 to 30 US areas.

The TCR sequence derives from a man younger than 40 who had recovered from COVID-19. The specimen was PBMCs or T cells enriched from blood (not recorded which). This chain connects TRBV29-1 to TRBJ2-5, with D hard to call. The CDR3 is CSVGGYTRETQYF. CDR3 in DNA: TGCAGCGTTGGAGGCTATACCCGGGAGACCCAGTACTTC.